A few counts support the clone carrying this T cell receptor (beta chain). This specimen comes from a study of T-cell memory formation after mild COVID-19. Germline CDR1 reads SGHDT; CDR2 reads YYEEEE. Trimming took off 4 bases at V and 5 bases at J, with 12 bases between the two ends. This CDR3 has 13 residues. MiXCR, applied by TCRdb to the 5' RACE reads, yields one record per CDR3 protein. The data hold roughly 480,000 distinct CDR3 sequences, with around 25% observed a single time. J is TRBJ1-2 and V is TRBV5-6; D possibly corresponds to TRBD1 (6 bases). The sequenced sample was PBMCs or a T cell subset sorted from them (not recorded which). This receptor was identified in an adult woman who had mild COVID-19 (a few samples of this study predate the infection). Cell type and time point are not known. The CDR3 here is CASSTKDRYGYTF. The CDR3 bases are TGTGCCAGCAGCACAAAGGACAGATATGGCTACACCTTC.